Listed here are 21 T cell receptor beta chains from one sample, sequenced in a study of human versus mouse CDR3 diversity and MHC coevolution. The assay was immunoSEQ multiplex PCR, and TCRdb's table has in-frame clones only and misses some. Of some 80,000 clones in the sample, about 90% were seen once. The sample taken for sequencing was naive CD4+ T cells from blood. Subset reported: CD45RO-negative CD62L-positive naive CD4 T cells. The receptors originated from a person aged 30-69 years in good health.

This clone appeared a few times. This chain uses TRBV18 with TRBJ1-5, with D perhaps TRBD1 (6 bases). CDR3 length: 15 residues. V was shortened by 2 bases and J by 3 bases, with 11 bases between the two germline ends. The germline V gene has CDR1 KGHSH and CDR2 LQKENI. The CDR3 loop reads CASSPGGAPNQPQHF. Written as DNA, the CDR3 is TGTGCCAGCTCACCAGGGGGCGCGCCCAATCAGCCCCAGCATTTT.

The CDR3 DNA reads as TGTGCCAGCAAATTCTACGACAGGGTAGGCTACGAGCAGTACTTC. It codes for CASKFYDRVGYEQYF. The chain links TRBV6-1 to TRBJ2-7; 7 nucleotides agree with TRBD1. The CDR3 is 15 residues long. V shed 7 bases, J shed 3 bases, and the junction held 12 bases outside the gene matches. Germline-derived CDR1 and CDR2 are MNHNS and SASEGT.

The chain combines TRBV27 with TRBJ1-2; 9 positions agree with TRBD1. Germline V lookup: CDR1 MNHEY, CDR2 SMNVEV (reference sequence). CDR3 length: 15 residues. V gave up 5 bases and J gave up 4 bases; unmatched junction bases: 8. CDR3 residues: CASSPRTGESYGYTF. CDR3 DNA: TGTGCCAGCAGTCCTCGGACAGGGGAGAGCTATGGCTACACCTTC.

The chain couples TRBV5-1 to TRBJ2-5, with D possibly being TRBD1 (5 bases). V was pared by 4 bases and J by 1 base, with 14 bases between. The CDR3 runs to 15 residues. Germline CDR1 SGHRS, CDR2 YFSETQ. The CDR3 loop reads CASSPRVTAQETQYF. CDR3 nucleotide sequence: TGCGCCAGCAGCCCCAGAGTGACAGCCCAAGAGACCCAGTACTTC.

The chain recombines TRBV19 with TRBJ1-4; no reliable D call. V was shortened by 6 bases and J by 0 bases, with 8 bases between the two germline ends. The length of the CDR3 is 14 residues. Germline loops: CDR1 LNHDA, CDR2 SQIVND (reference sequence). The CDR3 DNA reads as TGTGCCAGTAGGAACTCTGCAACTAATGAAAAACTGTTTTTT. It yields the protein CASRNSATNEKLFF.

The chain is built from TRBV7-7 and TRBJ2-1; 12 bases are a match to TRBD1. The V and J ends lost 1 base and 8 bases, in that order; junction bases with no gene match: 6. The CDR3 sequence is 16 residues long. Germline V gene sequence: CDR1 SSHAT, CDR2 FNYEAQ (reference sequence). The CDR3 sequence: CASSLGGTGGFDEQFF. CDR3 DNA sequence: TGTGCCAGCAGCTTAGGGGGGACAGGGGGCTTCGATGAGCAGTTCTTC.

V gene TRBV5-1 combines with J gene TRBJ2-7, with D possibly being TRBD2 (6 bases). The CDR3 contains 12 residues. Trimming left V 4 bases short and J 8 bases short, with 13 bases between. Germline V gene lookup returns CDR1 SGHRS and CDR2 YFSETQ. Written as DNA, the CDR3 is TGCGCCAGCAGCCCGGAGGGGCCCAAGCAGTACTTC. Translated, it gives CASSPEGPKQYF.

This chain joins TRBV5-6 and TRBJ2-5; tentatively, D is TRBD2 (5 bases). Germline values: CDR1 SGHDT, CDR2 YYEEEE. The V end was cut by 2 bases, the J end by 1 base, with 12 bases between. There are 15 residues in the CDR3. The CDR3 is CASSFGVRSQETQYF. Written as DNA, the CDR3 is TGTGCCAGCAGCTTCGGGGTGCGGAGCCAAGAGACCCAGTACTTC.

The chain recombines TRBV2 with TRBJ1-3, with D perhaps TRBD1 (5 bases). The CDR3 is 13 amino acids. The germline V and J ends were trimmed by 9 bases and 5 bases, with 14 bases remaining between them. Germline CDR1 reads SNHLY; CDR2 reads FYNNEI. DNA for the CDR3: TGTGCCAGATCAAGGCAGGGAAGAAACACCATATATTTT. This encodes CARSRQGRNTIYF.

The chain combines TRBV7-9 with TRBJ2-1; 10 nucleotides align to TRBD2. Trimming took 3 bases from V and 6 from J; bases not matched to a gene: 5. In germline, CDR1 is SEHNR, CDR2 FQNEAQ (reference sequence). This CDR3 region has 15 residues. Here the CDR3 reads CASSFGLAASNEQFF. CDR3 DNA: TGTGCCAGCAGCTTCGGACTAGCGGCCTCCAATGAGCAGTTCTTC.

The rearrangement uses TRBV2 and TRBJ1-4; TRBD1 matches at 10 bases. The CDR3 length is 18 residues. The germline gives CDR1 SNHLY, CDR2 FYNNEI. Trimming took 2 bases from V and 4 from J; bases not matched to a gene: 10. The DNA of the CDR3 is TGTGCCAGCAGTGAATCCACCGGGACAGGGGCCTTTAATGAAAAACTGTTTTTT. This translates into CASSESTGTGAFNEKLFF.

The chain uses TRBV7-2 and TRBJ1-6; 8 nucleotides align to TRBD1. This CDR3 is built from 16 residues. The germline gives CDR1 SGHTA, CDR2 FQGNSA. Unmatched junction bases numbered 7, after V lost 2 bases and J lost 7 bases. CDR3 in DNA: TGTGCCAGCAGCTTATTAGGCAGGGGGCGGAATTCACCCCTCCACTTT. It yields the protein CASSLLGRGRNSPLHF.

This chain connects TRBV7-8 to TRBJ2-7; D unresolved. Germline V CDR1 and CDR2: SGHVS, FQNEAQ. This CDR3 is 13 amino acids long. V was trimmed by 1 base and J by 2 bases, leaving 6 bases between them. This chain's CDR3 is CASSLGATYEQYF. CDR3 in DNA: TGTGCCAGCAGCTTAGGGGCTACCTACGAGCAGTACTTC.

This rearrangement joins TRBV29-1 to TRBJ1-1; a weak D match, TRBD1 (5 bases). CDR1 and CDR2 from the germline V gene are SQVTM and ANQGSEA. The V end lost 4 bases, the J end lost 6 bases, and 18 bases lay between the germline ends. The CDR3 has 14 residues. DNA for the CDR3: TGCAGCGTTGCAGGGTACCCCCAACAGTCTGAAGCTTTCTTT. Translating it yields CSVAGYPQQSEAFF. Full variable domain (outside the CDR3, taken from reference TRBV29-1 and TRBJ1-1): SAVISQKPSRDICQRGTSLTIQCQVDSQVTMMFWYRQQPGQSLTLIATANQGSEATYESGFVIDKFPISRPNLTFSTLTVSNMSPEDSSIYLCSVAGYPQQSEAFFGQGTRLTVV.

J is TRBJ2-1 and V is TRBV11-2, with a tentative D call TRBD1 (5 bases). Trimming took 2 bases from V and 6 from J, leaving 17 bases between them. CDR3 length equals 16 residues. In germline, CDR1 is SGHAT, CDR2 FQNNGV. The CDR3 bases are TGTGCCAGCAGCTTATTTGGGCAGGGTCCGGTCAATGAGCAGTTCTTC. Translated: CASSLFGQGPVNEQFF.

A single count supports this clone. The chain joins TRBV19 to TRBJ1-6, with 7 bases fitting TRBD1. Per the germline V gene, CDR1 is LNHDA and CDR2 is SQIVND (reference sequence). J gave up 10 bases and V 6 bases, and 9 bases lay outside the gene matches. The CDR3 totals 14 residues. In DNA, the CDR3 is TGTGCCAGTAGGCTCGACAGGGCCGGCTCACCCCTCCACTTT. Translation gives CASRLDRAGSPLHF.

This clone was found once. The chain carries TRBV25-1 and TRBJ1-1, with D perhaps matching TRBD1 (5 bases). Germline V CDR1 and CDR2: MGHDK, SYGVNS. This CDR3 region has 13 residues. Trimming left V 6 bases short and J 1 base short, with 9 bases between. The CDR3 DNA sequence: TGTGCCAGCAGAGCAGGGCCGAACACTGAAGCTTTCTTT. Translated, it gives CASRAGPNTEAFF.

The V call is TRBV2, the J call TRBJ1-2; TRBD1 aligns across 10 bases. This CDR3 is built from 13 residues. Germline V gives CDR1 SNHLY, CDR2 FYNNEI. Losses at the gene ends were 5 bases for V and 6 bases for J; bases not matched to a gene: 3. Here the CDR3 DNA reads TGTGCCAGCAGTTGGACAGGGGGACATGGCTACACCTTC. It is translated as CASSWTGGHGYTF.

CDR3: CASSSLQGSGNTIYF. The CDR3 DNA sequence: TGTGCCAGCAGTTCCTTGCAGGGCTCTGGAAACACCATATATTTT. This chain uses TRBV6-6 with TRBJ1-3; TRBD1 might be the D (5 bases). CDR3 size: 15 residues. V was shortened by 4 bases and J by 0 bases, with 10 bases between the two germline ends. Germline assignment: CDR1 MNHNY and CDR2 SVGAGI (reference sequence).

CDR3 in DNA: TGTGCCAGCTCACCTAACCGGGTCGAAGCTTTCTTT. Translation gives CASSPNRVEAFF. This chain uses TRBV18 with TRBJ1-1; D is unresolved. This CDR3 comprises 12 residues. V lost 3 bases to trimming and J lost 8 bases, with 10 bases between them. In germline, CDR1 is KGHSH, CDR2 LQKENI. The full variable domain, its missing parts supplied by reference TRBV18 and TRBJ1-1, is NAGVMQNPRHLVRRRGQEARLRCSPMKGHSHVYWYRQLPEEGLKFMVYLQKENIIDESGMPKERFSAEFPKEGPSILRIQQVVRGDSAAYFCASSPNRVEAFFGQGTRLTVV.

The chain couples TRBV6-5 to TRBJ2-7; 10 positions agree with TRBD2. V shed 2 bases and J 6 bases; nucleotides not matched to a gene: 10. There are 16 residues in the CDR3. The V gene's germline CDR1 is MNHEY and CDR2 SVGAGI. The DNA for the CDR3 is TGTGCCAGCAGTTACAGGCCTAGCGGGAGTAAAGGCGAGCAGTACTTC. Residues: CASSYRPSGSKGEQYF.